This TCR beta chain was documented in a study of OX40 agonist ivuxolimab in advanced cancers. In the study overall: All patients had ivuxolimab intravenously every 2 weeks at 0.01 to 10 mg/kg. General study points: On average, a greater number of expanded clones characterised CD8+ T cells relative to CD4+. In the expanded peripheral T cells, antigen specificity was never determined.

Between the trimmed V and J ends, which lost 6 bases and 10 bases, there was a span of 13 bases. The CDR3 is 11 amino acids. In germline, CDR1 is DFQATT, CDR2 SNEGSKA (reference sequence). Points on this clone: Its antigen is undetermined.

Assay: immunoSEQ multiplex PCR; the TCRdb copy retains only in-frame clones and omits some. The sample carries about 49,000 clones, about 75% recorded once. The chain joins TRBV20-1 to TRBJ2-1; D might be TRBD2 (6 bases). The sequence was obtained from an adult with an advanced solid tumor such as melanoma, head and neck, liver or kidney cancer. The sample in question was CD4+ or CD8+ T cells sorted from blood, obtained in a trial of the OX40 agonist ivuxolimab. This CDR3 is CSALVRGEQFF. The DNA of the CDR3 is TGCAGTGCCCTCGTCCGGGGGGAGCAGTTCTTC.